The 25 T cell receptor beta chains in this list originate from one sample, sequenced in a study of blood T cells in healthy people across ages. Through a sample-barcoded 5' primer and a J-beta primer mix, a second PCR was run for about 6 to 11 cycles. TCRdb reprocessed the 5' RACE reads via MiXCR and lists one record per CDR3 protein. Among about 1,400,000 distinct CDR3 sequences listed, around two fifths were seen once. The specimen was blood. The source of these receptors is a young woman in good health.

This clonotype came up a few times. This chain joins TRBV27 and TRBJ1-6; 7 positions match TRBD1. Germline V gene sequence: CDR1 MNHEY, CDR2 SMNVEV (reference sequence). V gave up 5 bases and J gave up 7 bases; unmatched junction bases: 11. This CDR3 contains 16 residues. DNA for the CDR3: TGTGCCAGCAGTCCACGGCAGACAGGGCCGAATTCACCCCTCCACTTT. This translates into CASSPRQTGPNSPLHF.

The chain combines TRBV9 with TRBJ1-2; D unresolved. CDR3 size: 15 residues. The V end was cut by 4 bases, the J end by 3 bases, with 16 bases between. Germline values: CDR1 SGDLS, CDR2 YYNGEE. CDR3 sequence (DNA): TGTGCCAGCAGCCCTAGCCCCCGGGCGGACTATGGCTACACCTTC. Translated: CASSPSPRADYGYTF.

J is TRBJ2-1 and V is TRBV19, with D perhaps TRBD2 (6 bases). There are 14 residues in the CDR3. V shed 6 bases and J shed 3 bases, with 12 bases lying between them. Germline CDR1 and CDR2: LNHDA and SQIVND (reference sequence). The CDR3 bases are TGTGCCAGTAGCGGGAGTGAGGGCTACAATGAGCAGTTCTTC. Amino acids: CASSGSEGYNEQFF. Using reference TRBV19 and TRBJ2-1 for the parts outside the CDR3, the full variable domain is DGGITQSPKYLFRKEGQNVTLSCEQNLNHDAMYWYRQDPGQGLRLIYYSQIVNDFQKGDIAEGYSVSREKKESFPLTVTSAQKNPTAFYLCASSGSEGYNEQFFGPGTRLTVL.

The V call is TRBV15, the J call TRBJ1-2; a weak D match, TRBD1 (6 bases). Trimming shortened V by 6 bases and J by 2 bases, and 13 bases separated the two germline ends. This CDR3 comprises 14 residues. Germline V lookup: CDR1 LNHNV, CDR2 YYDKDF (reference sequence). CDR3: CATRIAGTNYGYTF. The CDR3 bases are TGTGCCACCAGGATTGCAGGGACAAACTATGGCTACACCTTC. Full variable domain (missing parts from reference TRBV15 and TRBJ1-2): DAMVIQNPRYQVTQFGKPVTLSCSQTLNHNVMYWYQQKSSQAPKLLFHYYDKDFNNEADTPDNFQSRRPNTSFCFLDIRSPGLGDTAMYLCATRIAGTNYGYTFGSGTRLTVV.

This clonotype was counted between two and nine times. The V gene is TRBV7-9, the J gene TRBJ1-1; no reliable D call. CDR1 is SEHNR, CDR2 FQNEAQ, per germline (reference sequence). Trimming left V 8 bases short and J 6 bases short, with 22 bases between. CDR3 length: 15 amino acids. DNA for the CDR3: TGTGCCAGCGGTCGAAGCGGCCGGGCGAGCGCTGAAGCTTTCTTT. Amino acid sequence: CASGRSGRASAEAFF.

The chain's CDR3 is CASRGQTGAGANVLTF. CDR3 in DNA: TGTGCCAGCAGAGGACAGACAGGGGCCGGGGCCAACGTCCTGACTTTC. This chain uses TRBV27 with TRBJ2-6; TRBD1 matches at 8 bases. This CDR3 region has 16 residues. The V gene's germline CDR1 is MNHEY and CDR2 SMNVEV (reference sequence). The V and J ends lost 6 bases and 4 bases, in that order; junction bases with no gene match: 8.

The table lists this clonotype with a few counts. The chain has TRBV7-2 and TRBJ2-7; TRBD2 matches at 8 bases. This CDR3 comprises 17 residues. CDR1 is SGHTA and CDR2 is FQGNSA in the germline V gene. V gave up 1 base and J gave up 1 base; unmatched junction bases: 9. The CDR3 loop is CASSLVGSGRQSYEQYF. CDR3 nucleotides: TGTGCCAGCAGCTTAGTAGGGAGCGGGAGACAATCCTACGAGCAGTACTTC.

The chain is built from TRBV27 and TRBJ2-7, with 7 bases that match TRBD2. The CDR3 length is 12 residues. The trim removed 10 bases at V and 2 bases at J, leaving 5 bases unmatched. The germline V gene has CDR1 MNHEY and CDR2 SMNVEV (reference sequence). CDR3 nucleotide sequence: TGTGCCACTCAGGCGGGGGCCTACGAGCAGTACTTC. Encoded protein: CATQAGAYEQYF.

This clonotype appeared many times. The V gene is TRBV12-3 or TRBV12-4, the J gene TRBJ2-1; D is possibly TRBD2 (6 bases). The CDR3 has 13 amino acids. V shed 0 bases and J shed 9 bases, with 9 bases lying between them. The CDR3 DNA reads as TGTGCCAGCAGTTTAGCGCTGGAGGGTGAGCAGTTCTTC. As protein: CASSLALEGEQFF.

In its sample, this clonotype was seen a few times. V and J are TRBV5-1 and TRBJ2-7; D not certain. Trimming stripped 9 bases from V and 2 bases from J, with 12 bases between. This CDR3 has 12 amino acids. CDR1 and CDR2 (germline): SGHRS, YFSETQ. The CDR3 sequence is CAKSLTTYEQYF. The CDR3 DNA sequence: TGCGCCAAAAGCTTAACCACCTACGAGCAGTACTTC. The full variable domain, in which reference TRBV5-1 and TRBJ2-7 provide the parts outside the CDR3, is KAGVTQTPRYLIKTRGQQVTLSCSPISGHRSVSWYQQTPGQGLQFLFEYFSETQRNKGNFPGRFSGRQFSNSRSEMNVSTLELGDSALYLCAKSLTTYEQYFGPGTRLTVT.

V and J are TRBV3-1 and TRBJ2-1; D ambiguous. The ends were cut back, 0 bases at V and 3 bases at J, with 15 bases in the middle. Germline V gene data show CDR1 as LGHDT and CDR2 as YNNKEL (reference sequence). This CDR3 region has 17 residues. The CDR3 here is CASSQDQSTTNYNEQFF. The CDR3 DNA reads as TGTGCCAGCAGCCAAGATCAATCCACAACCAACTACAATGAGCAGTTCTTC.

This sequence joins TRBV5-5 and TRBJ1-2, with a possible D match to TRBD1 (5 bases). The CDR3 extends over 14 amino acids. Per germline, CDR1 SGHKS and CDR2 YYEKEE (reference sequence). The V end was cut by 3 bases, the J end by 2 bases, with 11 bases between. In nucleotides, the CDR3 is TGTGCCAGCAGCTCGTGGGACGGAAACTATGGCTACACCTTC. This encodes CASSSWDGNYGYTF.

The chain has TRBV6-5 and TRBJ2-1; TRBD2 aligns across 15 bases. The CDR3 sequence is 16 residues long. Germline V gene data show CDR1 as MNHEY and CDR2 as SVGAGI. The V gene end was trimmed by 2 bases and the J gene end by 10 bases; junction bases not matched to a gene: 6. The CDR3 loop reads CASSYGLAGGPREQFF. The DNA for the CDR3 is TGTGCCAGCAGTTACGGACTAGCGGGAGGGCCTCGGGAGCAGTTCTTC.

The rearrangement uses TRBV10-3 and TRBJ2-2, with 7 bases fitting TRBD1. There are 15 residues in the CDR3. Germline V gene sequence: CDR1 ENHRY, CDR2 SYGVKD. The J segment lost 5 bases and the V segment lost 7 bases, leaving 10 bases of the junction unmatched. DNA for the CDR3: TGTGCCATCACCCCACCCAGGGGGAATACCGGGGAGCTGTTTTTT. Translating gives CAITPPRGNTGELFF.

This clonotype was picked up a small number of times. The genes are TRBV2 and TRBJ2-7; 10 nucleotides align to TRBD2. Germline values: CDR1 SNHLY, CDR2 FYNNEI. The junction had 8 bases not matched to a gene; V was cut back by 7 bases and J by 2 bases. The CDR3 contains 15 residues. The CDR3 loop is CASIITTSGAYEQYF. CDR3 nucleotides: TGTGCCAGCATAATAACAACTAGCGGGGCCTACGAGCAGTACTTC.

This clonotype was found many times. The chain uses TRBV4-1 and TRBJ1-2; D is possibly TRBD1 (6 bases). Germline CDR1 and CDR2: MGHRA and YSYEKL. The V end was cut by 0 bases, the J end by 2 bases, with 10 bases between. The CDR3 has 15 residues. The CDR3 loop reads CASSQEAGGNYGYTF. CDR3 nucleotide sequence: TGCGCCAGCAGCCAAGAAGCTGGGGGCAACTATGGCTACACCTTC.

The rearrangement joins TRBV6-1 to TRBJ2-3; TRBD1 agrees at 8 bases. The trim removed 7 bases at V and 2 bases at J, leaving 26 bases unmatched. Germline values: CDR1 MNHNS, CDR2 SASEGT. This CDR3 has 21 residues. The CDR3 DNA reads TGTGCCAGCACCCTGGGGCGGGGACAGGAGAGAAGGGGTGGTTACACAGATACGCAGTATTTT. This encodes CASTLGRGQERRGGYTDTQYF.

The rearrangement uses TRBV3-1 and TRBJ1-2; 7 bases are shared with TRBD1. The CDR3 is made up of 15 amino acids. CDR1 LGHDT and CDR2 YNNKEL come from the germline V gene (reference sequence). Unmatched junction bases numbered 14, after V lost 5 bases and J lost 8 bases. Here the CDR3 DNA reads TGTGCCAGCAGCGTCCGGGGACAGCCAAATCGCGGCTACACCTTC. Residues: CASSVRGQPNRGYTF.

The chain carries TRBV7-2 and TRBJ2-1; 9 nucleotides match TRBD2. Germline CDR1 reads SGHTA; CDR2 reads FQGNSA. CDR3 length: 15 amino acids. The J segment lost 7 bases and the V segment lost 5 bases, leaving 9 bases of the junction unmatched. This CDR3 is CASSQREALGNEQFF. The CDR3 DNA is TGTGCCAGCAGCCAGCGGGAGGCATTAGGAAATGAGCAGTTCTTC.

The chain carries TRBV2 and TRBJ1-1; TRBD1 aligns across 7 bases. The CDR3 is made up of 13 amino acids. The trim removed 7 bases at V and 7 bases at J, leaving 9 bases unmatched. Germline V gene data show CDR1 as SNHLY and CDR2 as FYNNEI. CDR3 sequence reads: CASTVQGGYEAFF. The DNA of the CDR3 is TGTGCCAGCACGGTGCAGGGGGGGTATGAAGCTTTCTTT.

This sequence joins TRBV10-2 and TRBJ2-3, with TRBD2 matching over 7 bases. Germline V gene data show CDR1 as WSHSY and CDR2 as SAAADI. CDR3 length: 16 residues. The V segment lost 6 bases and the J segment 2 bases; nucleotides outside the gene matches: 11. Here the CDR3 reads CASSIQLTSITDTQYF. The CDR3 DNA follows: TGCGCCAGCAGCATACAGTTGACTAGCATCACAGATACGCAGTATTTT.

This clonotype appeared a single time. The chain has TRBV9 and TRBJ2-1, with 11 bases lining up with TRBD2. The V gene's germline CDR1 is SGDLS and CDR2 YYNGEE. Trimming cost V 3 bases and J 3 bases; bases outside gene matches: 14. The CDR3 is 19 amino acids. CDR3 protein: CASSARLAGLQMSYNEQFF. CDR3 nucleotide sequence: TGTGCCAGCAGCGCCCGACTAGCGGGACTTCAGATGAGCTACAATGAGCAGTTCTTC. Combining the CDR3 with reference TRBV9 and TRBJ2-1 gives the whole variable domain DSGVTQTPKHLITATGQRVTLRCSPRSGDLSVYWYQQSLDQGLQFLIQYYNGEERAKGNILERFSAQQFPDLHSELNLSSLELGDSALYFCASSARLAGLQMSYNEQFFGPGTRLTVL.

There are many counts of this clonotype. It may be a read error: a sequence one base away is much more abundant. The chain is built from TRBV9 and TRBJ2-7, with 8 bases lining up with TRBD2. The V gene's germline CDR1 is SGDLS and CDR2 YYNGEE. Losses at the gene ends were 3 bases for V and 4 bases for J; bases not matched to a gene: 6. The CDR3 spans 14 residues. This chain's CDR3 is CASSGRSGSYEQYF. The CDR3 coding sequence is TGTGCCAGCAGCGGGCGAAGCGGGAGTTACGAGCAGTACTTC.

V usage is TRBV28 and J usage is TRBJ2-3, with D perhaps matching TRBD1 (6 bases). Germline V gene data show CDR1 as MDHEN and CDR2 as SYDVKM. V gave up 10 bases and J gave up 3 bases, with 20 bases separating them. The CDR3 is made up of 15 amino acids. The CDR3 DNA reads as TGTGCCACAACACCAGGGGCCGCAGGTACAGATACGCAGTATTTT. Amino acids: CATTPGAAGTDTQYF.

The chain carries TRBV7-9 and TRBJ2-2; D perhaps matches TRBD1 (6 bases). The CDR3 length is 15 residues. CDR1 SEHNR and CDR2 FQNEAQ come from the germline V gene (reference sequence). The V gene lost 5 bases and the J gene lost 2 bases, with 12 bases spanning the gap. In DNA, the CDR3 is TGTGCCAGCAGCCCCTTTGGGACAAACACCGGGGAGCTGTTTTTT. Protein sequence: CASSPFGTNTGELFF.